The 18 T cell receptor beta chains below were found in one sample sequenced in a study of regulatory T cells in long-lasting Graves disease (dated by TCRdb to the early 2020s). According to the study, the label for this sample's time point signals: persistent/refractory GD, antithyroid drugs over 5 years with positive TRAb. For both TCR sequencing and RNA sequencing, RNA was extracted from PBMCs in TRIzol. Libraries were built with multiplex PCR. Sequencing used an Illumina HiSeq 4000. TCR beta libraries were built with iRepertoire HTBI primers and Arm-PCR amplification of CDR3 regions. TCRdb trimmed public reads at Q25 via fastp, called clones via MiXCR and kept in-frame beta chains. Rows matching on CDR3 protein sequence are summarized as one entry with the most common DNA and genes. The sample table records about 470,000 distinct CDR3 sequences; roughly 21% of these occur just once. The ten largest account for about 7% of the sample.

Sequences were derived from peripheral blood mononuclear cells (PBMCs), sampled when the disease was refractory, from a patient treated with antithyroid drugs. The receptors originated from a female donor with Graves disease.

This clonotype was detected only a few times. The chain joins TRBV20-1 to TRBJ2-5, with 15 bases fitting TRBD2. Germline lookup yields CDR1 DFQATT and CDR2 SNEGSKA (reference sequence). The CDR3 covers 17 residues. V lost 6 bases and J lost 2; bases outside the gene matches: 10. This chain's CDR3 is CSALSGTSGGSQETQYF. The DNA for the CDR3 is TGCAGTGCCCTTTCCGGGACTAGCGGGGGGTCACAAGAGACCCAGTACTTC.

Many counts were recorded for this clonotype. The gene calls are TRBV6-5 and TRBJ1-2, with D possibly being TRBD1 (5 bases). CDR3 size: 16 residues. Trimming left V 4 bases short and J 3 bases short, with 18 bases between. From germline, CDR1 is MNHEY and CDR2 SVGAGI. The CDR3 DNA follows: TGTGCCAGCAGTTCACCTATATCAGGGAGAGACTATGGCTACACCTTC. Its translation: CASSSPISGRDYGYTF.

The chain couples TRBV11-2 to TRBJ1-1; TRBD1 aligns across 8 bases. The CDR3 runs to 15 residues. The J segment lost 6 bases and the V segment lost 5 bases, leaving 11 bases of the junction unmatched. Germline CDR1 and CDR2: SGHAT and FQNNGV. The CDR3 region has the DNA TGTGCCAGCAGCGACCTCGACAGGGGAGTCCCTGAAGCTTTCTTT. It codes for CASSDLDRGVPEAFF.

In its sample, this clonotype was seen many times. This chain uses TRBV7-9 with TRBJ2-5, with D uncertain. CDR1 SEHNR and CDR2 FQNEAQ come from the germline V gene (reference sequence). Trimming removed 4 bases from V and 1 base from J, with 10 bases in between. There are 14 residues in the CDR3. CDR3 residues: CASSSSAVQETQYF. The CDR3 region has the DNA TGTGCCAGCAGCTCCTCGGCCGTCCAAGAGACCCAGTACTTC.

The V call is TRBV6-1, the J call TRBJ2-7; D might be TRBD2 (6 bases). Germline V gene data show CDR1 as MNHNS and CDR2 as SASEGT. Trimming took 7 bases from V and 6 from J, leaving 16 bases between them. The CDR3 loop spans 13 amino acids. CDR3 coding DNA: TGTGCCAGCATGGTGGGCCACGGGAGCGAGCAGTACTTC. Translation: CASMVGHGSEQYF.

Regarding this clonotype: This may come from a read error, since a much larger clone is one base off. The J gene is TRBJ1-2, the V gene TRBV29-1; D is perhaps TRBD1 (6 bases). This CDR3 has 13 residues. Germline CDR1 SQVTM, CDR2 ANQGSEA. CDR3 loop: CSVMRTAGYGHTF. The CDR3 DNA sequence: TGCAGCGTGATGAGGACAGCGGGCTATGGCCACACCTTC.

This clonotype has only a few counts. This sequence joins TRBV27 and TRBJ1-6; the D is unclear. V lost 4 bases, J lost 7 bases, and 11 bases lay in between. Per the germline V gene, CDR1 is MNHEY and CDR2 is SMNVEV (reference sequence). The CDR3 covers 14 residues. CDR3 amino acids: CASSSWMRNSPLHF. The CDR3 DNA sequence: TGTGCCAGCAGTTCCTGGATGAGAAATTCACCCCTCCACTTT.

This clonotype was found many times. The gene calls are TRBV15 and TRBJ1-4, with TRBD1 identical over 9 bases. Unmatched junction bases numbered 6, after V lost 4 bases and J lost 9 bases. From germline, CDR1 is LNHNV and CDR2 YYDKDF (reference sequence). This CDR3 has 14 amino acids. This CDR3 is CATSTGDRVQKLFF. CDR3 sequence (DNA): TGTGCCACCAGCACGGGGGACAGGGTGCAAAAACTGTTTTTT.

The CDR3 reads CASSQSLPGLAGNEQFF. The CDR3 region has the DNA TGTGCCAGCAGCCAATCTCTCCCGGGACTAGCGGGGAATGAGCAGTTCTTC. This chain links TRBV4-2 with TRBJ2-1, with TRBD2 identical over 13 bases. The CDR3 runs to 17 residues. Germline lookup yields CDR1 LGHNA and CDR2 YNFKEQ. J was trimmed by 7 bases and V by 2 bases; bases with no gene match: 8.

V gene TRBV20-1 combines with J gene TRBJ2-3; 9 positions match TRBD2. The V gene end was trimmed by 1 base and the J gene end by 1 base; junction bases not matched to a gene: 6. The CDR3 runs to 16 residues. Germline V gene sequence: CDR1 DFQATT, CDR2 SNEGSKA (reference sequence). The CDR3 DNA reads as TGCAGTGCTAGAGGAGGCGGGAGGGCCGGCACAGATACGCAGTATTTT. This translates into CSARGGGRAGTDTQYF.

Remarks on this clonotype: This may come from a read error, since a much larger clone is one base off. The missing conserved phenylalanine or tryptophan at the end of this CDR3 makes a read error likely. The chain joins TRBV7-6 to TRBJ1-2; no firm D call. The CDR3 contains 15 residues. Deletions cut 1 base from V and 6 bases from J, with 15 bases between. CDR1 SGHVS and CDR2 FNYEAQ come from the germline V gene. In nucleotides, the CDR3 is TGTGCCAGCAGCTTAGTTGTCAGTAATCCGGATGGCTACACCTCC. Its protein is CASSLVVSNPDGYTS.

This clonotype was seen only a few times. The V gene is TRBV7-2, the J gene TRBJ2-5, with TRBD2 matching 11 bases. Trimming cost V 5 bases and J 4 bases; bases outside gene matches: 6. The CDR3 totals 15 residues. Germline CDR1 and CDR2: SGHTA and FQGNSA. Here the CDR3 DNA reads TGTGCCAGCAGCAAGGGACTAGCGGACCCAGAGACCCAGTACTTC. Residues: CASSKGLADPETQYF.

The rearrangement uses TRBV6-2 or TRBV6-3 and TRBJ1-5; D gene uncertain. CDR1 is MNHEY and CDR2 is SVGEGT in the germline V gene. The length of the CDR3 is 12 residues. Trimming removed 6 bases at V and 8 bases at J, with 11 bases between. CDR3 nucleotide sequence: TGTGCCAGCAGCCGCGGTGGCGAGCCCCAGCATTTT. This codes for CASSRGGEPQHF.

This clonotype was seen ten or more times. The J gene is TRBJ2-4, the V gene TRBV6-1; 7 positions match TRBD1. From germline, CDR1 is MNHNS and CDR2 SASEGT. The V gene end was trimmed by 3 bases and the J gene end by 4 bases; junction bases not matched to a gene: 3. This CDR3 is built from 14 residues. In DNA form, the CDR3 reads TGTGCCAGCAGTGACCTGGGACAGAAAAACATTCAGTACTTC. This codes for CASSDLGQKNIQYF.

This clonotype has a handful of counts. The chain employs TRBV3-1 and TRBJ2-7; tentatively, D is TRBD1 (5 bases). The CDR3 contains 12 residues. Germline values: CDR1 LGHDT, CDR2 YNNKEL (reference sequence). V was pared by 0 bases and J by 8 bases, with 8 bases between. CDR3 in DNA: TGTGCCAGCAGCCAAGAAAGGGGCAAGCAGTACTTC. Its protein product is CASSQERGKQYF.

The gene calls are TRBV28 and TRBJ2-1; D gene unclear. Deletions cut 4 bases from V and 5 bases from J, with 6 bases between. Germline CDR1 reads MDHEN; CDR2 reads SYDVKM. The CDR3 runs to 12 residues. CDR3 sequence: CASSSGDNEQFF. The CDR3 bases are TGTGCCAGCAGTTCTGGAGACAATGAGCAGTTCTTC.

This rearrangement joins TRBV20-1 to TRBJ2-1; D gene ambiguous. The CDR3 is made up of 12 amino acids. Germline V gene sequence: CDR1 DFQATT, CDR2 SNEGSKA (reference sequence). Trimming removed 0 bases at V and 8 bases at J, with 8 bases between. The CDR3 nucleotides read TGCAGTGCTAGAGATTTTCCGGATGAGCAGTTCTTC. This gives the protein CSARDFPDEQFF.

V and J are TRBV27 and TRBJ2-1; TRBD1 is a possible D gene (5 bases). Trimming stripped 4 bases from V and 9 bases from J, with 28 bases between. Germline V lookup: CDR1 MNHEY, CDR2 SMNVEV (reference sequence). CDR3 length equals 18 residues. CDR3 nucleotides: TGTGCCAGCAGTTCAATTAGACAGTCAACACCTCATACGGGTGAGCAGTTCTTC. Residues: CASSSIRQSTPHTGEQFF.